These T cell receptor beta chains were read from a single sample in a study of blood T cell repertoires in COVID-19. Data came from immunoSEQ multiplex PCR; TCRdb stores just in-frame clones and leaves some out. The sample yields a few hundred thousand clones, around 80% seen once. The specimen sequenced was peripheral blood. The receptor set was obtained from a woman aged 45-60 years with acute or convalescent COVID-19. Both conserved end residues are part of each CDR3. Each record gives: D gene, clone size, CDR3 length, V gene, J gene, CDR3 protein, CDR3 DNA. D genes are given only for firm matches. Some rows mark clone size as missing; the rest say once, few, many or name a class of expanded clone.

>NA|NA|15|TRBV28|TRBJ1-1
CASSRETLVNTEAFF
TGTGCCAGCAGCAGAGAGACACTTGTGAACACTGAAGCTTTCTTT
>NA|NA|14|TRBV24-1|TRBJ2-5
CATSDPDRQETQYF
TGTGCCACCAGTGACCCGGACAGACAAGAGACCCAGTACTTC
>NA|NA|14|TRBV7-2|TRBJ2-1
CASSLDSATDEQFF
TGTGCCAGCAGCTTAGACTCAGCGACAGATGAGCAGTTCTTC
>TRBD2|NA|17|TRBV29-1|TRBJ2-1
CSVEGPSGTRAYNEQFF
TGCAGCGTTGAAGGTCCTAGCGGGACTAGAGCCTACAATGAGCAGTTCTTC
>NA|NA|13|TRBV27|TRBJ2-5
CASSSRTEETQYF
TGTGCCAGCAGTTCCCGGACAGAAGAGACCCAGTACTTC
>TRBD1|NA|14|TRBV7-2|TRBJ1-1
CASSLTRGRSTAFF
TGTGCCAGCAGCTTAACCAGGGGGCGATCCACCGCTTTCTTT
>NA|NA|16|TRBV7-9|TRBJ1-1
CASSFPRTALDTEAFF
TGTGCCAGCAGCTTCCCCCGGACAGCTCTCGACACTGAAGCTTTCTTT
>NA|NA|14|TRBV3-1/TRBV3-2|TRBJ2-1
CASSLLVLSYEQFF
TGTGCCAGCAGCCTTCTAGTACTTAGCTATGAGCAGTTCTTC
>NA|NA|14|TRBV30|TRBJ1-6
CAWSVLGGNSPLHF
TGTGCCTGGAGTGTACTGGGAGGTAATTCACCCCTCCACTTT
>NA|NA|15|TRBV7-2|TRBJ1-6
CASSPLFLTGSPLHF
TGTGCCAGCAGCCCCTTATTTCTAACGGGTTCACCCCTCCACTTT
>TRBD2|NA|14|TRBV28|TRBJ2-1
CASSGGVVANEQFF
TGTGCCAGCAGCGGGGGGGTAGTTGCGAATGAGCAGTTCTTC
>NA|NA|14|TRBV7-2|TRBJ1-1
CASSPRRVNTEAFF
TGTGCCAGCAGCCCCCGGAGGGTGAACACTGAAGCTTTCTTT
>TRBD2|NA|14|TRBV18|TRBJ2-7
CASSPSSGKDEQYF
TGTGCCAGCTCACCATCCAGCGGGAAGGACGAGCAGTACTTC
>NA|NA|11|TRBV20-1|TRBJ2-1
CSARPYNEQFF
TGCAGTGCTAGACCTTACAATGAGCAGTTCTTC
>TRBD2|NA|16|TRBV10-3|TRBJ2-3
CASRASGRAGTDTQYF
TGTGCCTCACGGGCTAGCGGGAGGGCCGGCACAGATACGCAGTATTTT
>NA|NA|13|TRBV7-3|TRBJ1-1
CASSRGLNTEAFF
TGTGCCAGCAGCCGGGGGTTGAACACTGAAGCTTTCTTT
>TRBD1|NA|15|TRBV7-2|TRBJ2-5
CASSSISGGVETQYF
TGTGCCAGCAGCTCTATTTCAGGGGGCGTAGAGACCCAGTACTTC
>TRBD1|NA|13|TRBV6-5|TRBJ2-5
CASTTTGGETQYF
TGTGCCAGCACCACGACAGGGGGAGAGACCCAGTACTTC
>NA|NA|11|TRBV28|TRBJ1-2
CASSPQDVYTF
TGTGCCAGCAGCCCCCAGGATGTCTACACCTTC
>TRBD1|many|17|TRBV13|TRBJ1-2
CASSLRQGREENYGYTF
TGTGCCAGCAGCCTACGACAGGGTAGGGAGGAAAACTATGGCTACACCTTC
>NA|NA|15|TRBV27|TRBJ1-1
CASSTEAGPGSEAFF
TGTGCCAGCTCAACGGAGGCCGGCCCGGGGTCTGAAGCTTTCTTT
>TRBD1|once|15|TRBV4-1|TRBJ2-5
CASSRLSDREETQYF
TGCGCCAGCAGCCGCCTCTCGGACAGGGAAGAGACCCAGTACTTC
>TRBD2|NA|15|TRBV15|TRBJ2-1
CATSRELAGYNEQFF
TGTGCCACCAGCAGAGAACTAGCGGGTTACAATGAGCAGTTCTTC
>NA|NA|13|TRBV24-1|TRBJ1-2
CATSATTNYGYTF
TGTGCCACCAGTGCTACCACTAACTATGGCTACACCTTC
>TRBD2|NA|16|TRBV3-1/TRBV3-2|TRBJ2-3
CASSHGTRGTTDTQYF
TGTGCCAGCAGCCACGGGACTAGGGGTACAACAGATACGCAGTATTTT
>NA|NA|16|TRBV6-2/TRBV6-3|TRBJ2-5
CASSYGWRPVQETQYF
TGTGCCAGCAGTTACGGATGGAGGCCAGTACAAGAGACCCAGTACTTC
>TRBD2|NA|12|TRBV6-5|TRBJ2-1
CASSAGTSEQFF
TGTGCCAGCAGCGCCGGGACTAGCGAGCAGTTCTTC
>NA|NA|12|TRBV6-5|TRBJ2-1
CASKGDYNEQFF
TGTGCCAGCAAGGGGGATTACAATGAGCAGTTCTTC
>NA|NA|16|TRBV18|TRBJ1-1
CASSDSAAGAGTEAFF
TGTGCCAGCTCAGACTCGGCGGCAGGGGCCGGCACTGAAGCTTTCTTT
>NA|once|11|TRBV20-1|TRBJ1-3
CSGEHQDTIYF
TGCAGTGGAGAACACCAGGACACCATATATTTT
>NA|NA|14|TRBV7-2|TRBJ1-1
CASSRQIMNTEAFF
TGTGCCAGCAGCAGACAGATCATGAACACTGAAGCTTTCTTT
>NA|few|15|TRBV7-2|TRBJ2-6
CASSSPGAQANVLTF
TGTGCCAGCAGCTCCCCAGGGGCTCAGGCCAACGTCCTGACTTTC
>TRBD1|NA|14|TRBV5-1|TRBJ1-4
CASRSRGTNEKLFF
TGCGCCAGCAGGAGCAGGGGGACTAATGAAAAACTGTTTTTT
>TRBD1|NA|13|TRBV2|TRBJ1-4
CASEPGQLGKLFF
TGTGCCAGCGAGCCGGGACAGTTAGGAAAACTGTTTTTT
>NA|NA|15|TRBV2|TRBJ1-3
CASSLYQGSGNTIYF
TGTGCCAGCAGTTTATACCAGGGCTCTGGAAACACCATATATTTT
>TRBD2|NA|15|TRBV2|TRBJ2-2
CASSGTSGTTGELFF
TGTGCCAGCAGTGGTACTAGCGGGACCACCGGGGAGCTGTTTTTT
>TRBD1|NA|14|TRBV18|TRBJ2-1
CASSPPAGGEVKFF
TGTGCCAGCTCACCTCCTGCAGGGGGCGAAGTAAAGTTCTTC
>NA|few|12|TRBV30|TRBJ2-7
CACHRREDEQYF
TGTGCCTGCCATCGCAGGGAAGACGAGCAGTACTTC
>TRBD2|NA|15|TRBV7-6|TRBJ2-1
CASSLRAGAYNEQFF
TGTGCCAGCAGCTTAAGAGCGGGAGCCTACAATGAGCAGTTCTTC
>NA|NA|15|TRBV19|TRBJ2-1
CASSQGLPGGNEQFF
TGTGCCAGTAGTCAAGGCCTGCCCGGGGGCAATGAGCAGTTCTTC
>TRBD1|NA|15|TRBV5-5|TRBJ1-4
CASSFQGDPNEKLFF
TGTGCCAGCAGCTTTCAGGGGGATCCTAATGAAAAACTGTTTTTT
>NA|NA|13|TRBV5-1|TRBJ2-5
CASSYGIQETQYF
TGCGCCAGCAGCTACGGGATTCAGGAGACCCAGTACTTC
>TRBD2|NA|14|TRBV5-1|TRBJ2-7
CASSLGGRVNEQYF
TGCGCCAGCAGCTTGGGCGGGAGAGTGAACGAGCAGTACTTC
>NA|NA|14|TRBV18|TRBJ1-2
CASSPDSSNYGYTF
TGTGCCAGCTCACCTGACAGTTCTAACTATGGCTACACCTTC
>NA|NA|13|TRBV2|TRBJ2-7
CASSDRGTYEQYF
TGTGCCAGCAGTGACCGGGGAACGTACGAGCAGTACTTC
>NA|few|12|TRBV5-1|TRBJ1-1
CASRWSETEAFF
TGCGCCAGCAGATGGTCGGAGACTGAAGCTTTCTTT